What follows describes a single T cell receptor (beta chain). The antigen is not known. These data come from a study of post-analysis software for immune sequencing data. Findings and caveats of the study: Among multiple sclerosis patients, normalized Chao1 diversity was significantly below that of controls.

The TCR beta cDNA libraries contained unique molecular identifiers. TCRdb ran MiXCR on the PCR reads and lists one entry per CDR3 protein. Of under 200,000 distinct CDR3 sequences in the sample, around 34% were seen once. The germline CDR1 and CDR2 sequences are KGHSH and LQKENI. Trimming took 6 bases from V and 5 from J, leaving 14 bases between them. The CDR3 length is 13 residues. The V and J genes are TRBV18 and TRBJ2-7, with D perhaps matching TRBD2 (6 bases). Sequencing was performed on blood, taken after autologous hematopoietic stem cell transplantation. The sequence was obtained from a girl between 10 and 17 years old with multiple sclerosis. CDR3: CASSRRGVDEQYF. DNA of the CDR3: TGTGCCAGCTCCCGGAGGGGTGTAGACGAGCAGTACTTC.